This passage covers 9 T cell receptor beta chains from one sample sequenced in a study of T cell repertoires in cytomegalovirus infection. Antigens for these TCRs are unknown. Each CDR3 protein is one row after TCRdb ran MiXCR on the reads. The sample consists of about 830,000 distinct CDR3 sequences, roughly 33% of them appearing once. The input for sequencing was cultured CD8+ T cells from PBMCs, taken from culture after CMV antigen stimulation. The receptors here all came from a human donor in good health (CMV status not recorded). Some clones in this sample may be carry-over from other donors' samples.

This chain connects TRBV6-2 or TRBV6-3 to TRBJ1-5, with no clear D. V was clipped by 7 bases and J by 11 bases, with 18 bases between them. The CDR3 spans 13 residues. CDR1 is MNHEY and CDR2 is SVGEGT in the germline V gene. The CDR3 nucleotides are TGTGCCAGCACCGGTGACCCCACGTTTGCCCAGCATTTT. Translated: CASTGDPTFAQHF.

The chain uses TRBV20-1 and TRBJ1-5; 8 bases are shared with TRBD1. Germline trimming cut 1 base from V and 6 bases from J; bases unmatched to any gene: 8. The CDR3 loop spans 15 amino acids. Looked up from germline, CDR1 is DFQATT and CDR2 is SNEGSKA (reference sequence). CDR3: CSARGAGGISQPQHF. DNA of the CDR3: TGCAGTGCTAGAGGGGCAGGGGGCATCAGTCAGCCCCAGCATTTT.

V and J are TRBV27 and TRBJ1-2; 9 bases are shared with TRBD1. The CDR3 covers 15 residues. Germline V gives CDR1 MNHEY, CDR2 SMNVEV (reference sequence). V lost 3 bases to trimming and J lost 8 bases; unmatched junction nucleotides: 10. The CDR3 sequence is CASSFLTGGYQGYTF. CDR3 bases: TGTGCCAGCAGTTTCCTGACAGGGGGATACCAGGGCTACACCTTC.

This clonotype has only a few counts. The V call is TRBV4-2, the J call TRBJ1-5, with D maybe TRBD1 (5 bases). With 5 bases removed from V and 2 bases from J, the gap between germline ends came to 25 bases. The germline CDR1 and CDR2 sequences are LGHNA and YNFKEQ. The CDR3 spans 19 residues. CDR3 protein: CASSGFITKTDGRNQPQHF. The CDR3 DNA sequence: TGTGCCAGCAGCGGATTTATAACTAAGACAGACGGCCGCAATCAGCCCCAGCATTTT.

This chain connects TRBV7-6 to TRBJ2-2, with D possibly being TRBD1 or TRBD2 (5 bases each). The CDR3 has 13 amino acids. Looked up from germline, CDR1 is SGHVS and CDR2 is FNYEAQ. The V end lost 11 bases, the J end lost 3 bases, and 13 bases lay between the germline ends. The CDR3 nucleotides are TGTGCCGGTGGGGGTGCGGACACCGGGGAGCTGTTTTTT. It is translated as CAGGGADTGELFF. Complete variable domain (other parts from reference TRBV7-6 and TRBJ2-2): GAGVSQSPRYKVTKRGQDVALRCDPISGHVSLYWYRQALGQGPEFLTYFNYEAQQDKSGLPNDRFSAERPEGSISTLTIQRTEQRDSAMYRCAGGGADTGELFFGEGSRLTVL.

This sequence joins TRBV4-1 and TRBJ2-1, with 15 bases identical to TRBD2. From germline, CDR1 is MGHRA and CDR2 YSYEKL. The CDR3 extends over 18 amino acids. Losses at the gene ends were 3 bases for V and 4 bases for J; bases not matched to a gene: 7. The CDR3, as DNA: TGCGCCAGCAGCCAGGAAGGGACTAGCGGGGGGATGTACAATGAGCAGTTCTTC. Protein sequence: CASSQEGTSGGMYNEQFF.

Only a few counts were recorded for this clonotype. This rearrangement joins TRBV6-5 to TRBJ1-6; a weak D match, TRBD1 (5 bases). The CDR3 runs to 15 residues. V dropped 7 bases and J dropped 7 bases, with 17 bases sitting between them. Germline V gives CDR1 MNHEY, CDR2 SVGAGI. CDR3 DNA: TGTGCCAGCACCTTTACTGGGGGGGGGAATTCACCCCTCCACTTT. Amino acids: CASTFTGGGNSPLHF.

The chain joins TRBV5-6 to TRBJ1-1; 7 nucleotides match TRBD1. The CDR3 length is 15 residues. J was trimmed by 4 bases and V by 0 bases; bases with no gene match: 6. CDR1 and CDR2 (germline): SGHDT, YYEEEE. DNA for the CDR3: TGTGCCAGCAGCTTGGACACAGGGGTTTCCACTGAAGCTTTCTTT. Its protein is CASSLDTGVSTEAFF.

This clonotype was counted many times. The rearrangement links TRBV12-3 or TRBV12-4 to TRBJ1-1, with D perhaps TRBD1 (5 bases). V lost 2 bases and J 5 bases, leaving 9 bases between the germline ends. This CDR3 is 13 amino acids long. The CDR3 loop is CASSLRGTTEAFF. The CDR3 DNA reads TGTGCCAGCAGTTTAAGGGGAACGACTGAAGCTTTCTTT.